These 26 T cell receptor beta chains share one sample of origin, sequenced in a study of spatial heterogeneity in lung cancer. These receptors' targets are unknown. Noted time point: sample taken at primary tumor resection. TCRdb re-called the 5' RACE reads with MiXCR, one entry per CDR3 protein. The table lists about 11,000 distinct CDR3 sequences, around 5.5% of them singletons. General observations from the study: It was found that expanded intratumoral alpha and beta TCR counts tracked tumor mutation counts.

This specimen consisted of lung tumor tissue, obtained at surgery. These receptor sequences come from a male donor with early-stage non-small cell lung cancer.

This clonotype was detected ten times or more. The size of this beta chain means little, since it is a stray read in a library made for alpha chains. V and J are TRBV20-1 and TRBJ2-3; D ambiguous. V was shortened by 0 bases and J by 1 base, with 11 bases between the two germline ends. Germline CDR1 reads DFQATT; CDR2 reads SNEGSKA (reference sequence). The CDR3 extends over 15 amino acids. Here the CDR3 reads CSARDPSYRTDTQYF. The CDR3 DNA is TGCAGTGCTAGAGATCCCAGCTATCGCACAGATACGCAGTATTTT.

Many counts were recorded for this clonotype. Because this beta chain is a stray read in a library intended to capture alpha chains, its abundance should not be given much weight. The chain combines TRBV4-1 with TRBJ2-3, with D perhaps matching TRBD1 or TRBD2 (5 bases each). Germline CDR1 is MGHRA and CDR2 is YSYEKL. CDR3 size: 16 residues. V lost 4 bases, J lost 0 bases, and 14 bases lay in between. The CDR3 DNA reads TGCGCCAGCAGCCTCGGGGACCATTCCAGCACAGATACGCAGTATTTT. Its translation: CASSLGDHSSTDTQYF.

With regard to this clonotype: This beta chain is a stray sequence in a library constructed for alpha chains; its clone size is not meaningful. The V and J genes are TRBV5-6 and TRBJ1-1; D is perhaps TRBD1 (6 bases). Trimming took off 1 base at V and 0 bases at J, with 13 bases between the two ends. CDR1 is SGHDT and CDR2 is YYEEEE in the germline V gene. This CDR3 has 16 amino acids. Here the CDR3 reads CASSLTTGHLNTEAFF. DNA for the CDR3: TGTGCCAGCAGCTTGACGACGGGACATCTGAACACTGAAGCTTTCTTT.

This clonotype was observed many times. Being off target in a library aimed at alpha chains, this beta chain has a size of little meaning. The chain has TRBV3-1 and TRBJ2-3; the match to TRBD1 covers 7 bases. The CDR3 is 15 amino acids. With 4 bases clipped from V and 6 bases from J, the junction kept 10 bases outside the gene matches. Germline values: CDR1 LGHDT, CDR2 YNNKEL (reference sequence). CDR3 DNA sequence: TGTGCCAGCAGCCCAACGACAGGGAGTCTTGATACGCAGTATTTT. It encodes CASSPTTGSLDTQYF.

In its sample, this clonotype is medium-sized. A library made for alpha chains picked up this beta chain off target, so its size means little. The rearrangement uses TRBV12-3 or TRBV12-4 and TRBJ2-2; weak D call: TRBD2 (5 bases). The V gene lost 2 bases and the J gene lost 2 bases, with 9 bases spanning the gap. This CDR3 contains 15 residues. The chain's CDR3 is CASSLSGRNTGELFF. The CDR3 region has the DNA TGTGCCAGCAGTTTAAGCGGCAGAAACACCGGGGAGCTGTTTTTT.

The sample holds many counts of this clonotype. This beta chain was picked up by a library intended for alpha chains and is off target, so its count carries little meaning. V gene TRBV12-3 or TRBV12-4 combines with J gene TRBJ2-7; D gene unclear. The CDR3 length is 13 residues. V was trimmed by 5 bases and J by 3 bases, leaving 11 bases between them. The CDR3 is CASSTPEIYEQYF. The CDR3, as DNA: TGTGCCAGCAGTACTCCGGAGATCTACGAGCAGTACTTC.

A few counts support this clonotype. This beta chain is an off-target read within a library intended for alpha chains, so its frequency means little. The rearrangement uses TRBV20-1 and TRBJ2-3; unclear D gene. Germline V CDR1 and CDR2: DFQATT, SNEGSKA (reference sequence). V was trimmed by 6 bases and J by 6 bases, leaving 7 bases between them. The CDR3 spans 10 residues. CDR3: CSARLDTQYF. As DNA, the CDR3 is TGCAGTGCCAGACTTGATACGCAGTATTTT.

This clonotype is classed as medium-sized (0.01 to 0.1%). This beta chain is an off-target read within a library intended for alpha chains, so its frequency means little. The gene calls are TRBV20-1 and TRBJ1-1, with TRBD1 identical over 12 bases. After removal of 3 bases from V and 1 base from J, the junction contained 3 bases not matched to a gene. The CDR3 is made up of 15 amino acids. Germline V CDR1 and CDR2: DFQATT, SNEGSKA (reference sequence). CDR3 in amino acids: CSASPGQGANTEAFF. CDR3 coding DNA: TGCAGTGCTAGTCCGGGACAGGGGGCGAACACTGAAGCTTTCTTT.

The sample holds many counts of this clonotype. This beta chain represents an off-target read in a library built for alpha chains; its size is of limited meaning. The rearrangement joins TRBV12-3 or TRBV12-4 to TRBJ2-5, with 10 bases lining up with TRBD2. This CDR3 is 13 amino acids long. V was pared by 7 bases and J by 6 bases, with 5 bases of the junction left unmatched. CDR3 residues: CASTAGGRKTQYF. In DNA form, the CDR3 reads TGTGCCAGCACAGCGGGAGGGAGGAAGACCCAGTACTTC.

This clonotype showed up many times. Because this beta chain is a stray read in a library intended to capture alpha chains, its abundance should not be given much weight. V gene TRBV6-6 combines with J gene TRBJ2-7; D is perhaps TRBD2 (6 bases). Germline CDR1 and CDR2: MNHNY and SVGAGI (reference sequence). The CDR3 spans 15 residues. The V end lost 1 base, the J end lost 0 bases, and 10 bases lay between the germline ends. This CDR3 is CASSYFPGVSYEQYF. CDR3 bases: TGTGCCAGCAGTTACTTCCCGGGGGTCTCCTACGAGCAGTACTTC.

Concerning this clonotype: This beta chain appears as a stray read in a library generated for alpha chains; its size is not informative. The chain employs TRBV9 and TRBJ2-3; a possible D gene is TRBD2 (6 bases). The V gene's germline CDR1 is SGDLS and CDR2 YYNGEE. The germline V and J ends were trimmed by 1 base and 5 bases, with 8 bases remaining between them. The CDR3 totals 13 residues. The CDR3 bases are TGTGCCAGCAGCGTACAGGGAGGAGATACGCAGTATTTT. Its protein product is CASSVQGGDTQYF.

This clonotype appeared many times. The library was built for alpha chains, so this beta chain is an off-target read and its size means little. The rearrangement links TRBV5-4 to TRBJ2-3; 11 bases line up with TRBD2. Unmatched junction bases numbered 5, after V lost 3 bases and J lost 5 bases. CDR3 length equals 15 residues. CDR1 SGHNT and CDR2 YYREEE come from the germline V gene (reference sequence). CDR3: CASSYASGGLDTQYF. CDR3 sequence (DNA): TGTGCCAGCAGCTACGCTAGCGGGGGGTTAGATACGCAGTATTTT.

This clonotype was seen many times. This beta chain is off target for a library built for alpha chains, so its abundance means little. V is TRBV5-1 and J is TRBJ2-2; unclear D gene. From germline, CDR1 is SGHRS and CDR2 YFSETQ. The CDR3 spans 15 residues. Trimming shortened V by 0 bases and J by 3 bases, and 9 bases separated the two germline ends. CDR3 sequence reads: CASSLGGSYTGELFF. In DNA, the CDR3 is TGCGCCAGCAGCTTGGGCGGTTCATACACCGGGGAGCTGTTTTTT.

In this sample, this clonotype turned up many times. The size of this beta chain means little, since it is a stray read in a library made for alpha chains. The J gene is TRBJ2-3, the V gene TRBV28; 14 bases agree with TRBD2. From germline, CDR1 is MDHEN and CDR2 SYDVKM. Unmatched junction bases numbered 4, after V lost 6 bases and J lost 2 bases. The CDR3 has 16 amino acids. The CDR3 DNA reads TGTGCCAGCAGCCAGGGACTAGCGGGGGACACAGATACGCAGTATTTT. Translation gives CASSQGLAGDTDTQYF.

This clonotype was seen at least ten times. The library was designed around alpha chains, so this beta chain is a stray read whose abundance carries little weight. This rearrangement joins TRBV18 to TRBJ1-5; TRBD1 matches 8 bases. The germline CDR1 and CDR2 sequences are KGHSH and LQKENI. Trimming took 6 bases from V and 4 from J; bases not matched to a gene: 8. The CDR3 is made up of 15 amino acids. The CDR3 bases are TGTGCCAGCTCGGACAGGGAGGGGTTTAATCAGCCCCAGCATTTT. Translated: CASSDREGFNQPQHF. Based on the CDR3 plus reference TRBV18 and TRBJ1-5, the full variable domain is NAGVMQNPRHLVRRRGQEARLRCSPMKGHSHVYWYRQLPEEGLKFMVYLQKENIIDESGMPKERFSAEFPKEGPSILRIQQVVRGDSAAYFCASSDREGFNQPQHFGDGTRLSIL.

Notes on this clonotype: Found in a library prepared for alpha chains, this beta chain is an off-target read, and its abundance has little meaning. The J gene is TRBJ1-5, the V gene TRBV12-3 or TRBV12-4, with 9 positions matching TRBD1. Unmatched junction bases numbered 9, after V lost 5 bases and J lost 4 bases. The CDR3 contains 16 residues. This CDR3 reads CASSRPGQGNNQPQHF. For the CDR3, the DNA is TGTGCCAGCAGTAGGCCGGGACAGGGTAATAATCAGCCCCAGCATTTT.

By sample fraction, this clonotype is medium-sized (0.01 to 0.1%). The library was designed around alpha chains, so this beta chain is a stray read whose abundance carries little weight. CDR3 nucleotides: TGTGCCAGCAGAACTAACACCGGGGAGCTGTTTTTT. This codes for CASRTNTGELFF. The chain combines TRBV2 with TRBJ2-2, with D hard to call. The germline V and J ends were trimmed by 6 bases and 2 bases, with 4 bases remaining between them. The CDR3 extends over 12 amino acids. Per germline, CDR1 SNHLY and CDR2 FYNNEI.

The table lists this clonotype with many counts. This beta chain represents an off-target read in a library built for alpha chains; its size is of limited meaning. This sequence joins TRBV5-1 and TRBJ1-2; no reliable D call. The CDR3 loop spans 16 amino acids. The V gene lost 1 base and the J gene lost 1 base, with 14 bases spanning the gap. Germline CDR1 is SGHRS and CDR2 is YFSETQ. The DNA of the CDR3 is TGCGCCAGCAGCTTGAGGCAGAACCTGATTAACTATGGCTACACCTTC. Its protein is CASSLRQNLINYGYTF.

By share of the sample, this clonotype is medium-sized (0.01 to 0.1%). Within a library made for alpha chains, this beta chain is off target, and its count is uninformative. The chain joins TRBV7-8 to TRBJ2-1, with D unresolved. This CDR3 has 12 residues. V lost 4 bases, J lost 6 bases, and 7 bases lay in between. Germline CDR1 reads SGHVS; CDR2 reads FQNEAQ. CDR3: CASSSGFNEQFF. CDR3 nucleotides: TGTGCCAGCAGCTCTGGGTTCAATGAGCAGTTCTTC.

This clonotype was seen at least ten times. This beta chain turned up in a library designed for alpha chains; as an off-target read, its abundance says little. This chain links TRBV4-1 with TRBJ2-7; D is perhaps TRBD1 or TRBD2 (6 bases each). V was clipped by 1 base and J by 3 bases, with 13 bases between them. The CDR3 consists of 15 residues. Germline loops: CDR1 MGHRA, CDR2 YSYEKL. The DNA for the CDR3 is TGCGCCAGCAGCCAAGTCGGGGGCCCTTACTACGAGCAGTACTTC. It codes for CASSQVGGPYYEQYF.

This clonotype is medium-sized (0.01 to 0.1%). This beta chain is a stray sequence in a library constructed for alpha chains; its clone size is not meaningful. The genes are TRBV2 and TRBJ2-7; D is possibly TRBD1 (6 bases). Germline V CDR1 and CDR2: SNHLY, FYNNEI. The V end lost 5 bases, the J end lost 5 bases, and 10 bases lay between the germline ends. The CDR3 consists of 12 residues. The CDR3 sequence is CASSSTGHEQYF. CDR3 nucleotides: TGTGCCAGCAGTTCAACAGGGCACGAGCAGTACTTC.

About this clonotype itself: This beta chain is off target for a library built for alpha chains, so its abundance means little. The chain has TRBV20-1 and TRBJ1-1; D might be TRBD1 (5 bases). V lost 4 bases and J lost 5, with 14 bases in between. The CDR3 has 13 residues. Looked up from germline, CDR1 is DFQATT and CDR2 is SNEGSKA (reference sequence). In DNA form, the CDR3 reads TGCAGTGCTATAACAGGAGGGAGAACTGAAGCTTTCTTT. Protein product: CSAITGGRTEAFF.

This clonotype turned up a few times. This beta chain appears as a stray read in a library generated for alpha chains; its size is not informative. The CDR3, as DNA: TGTGCCAGCAGTGAAACAAGGGTCTGGACTGAAGCTTTCTTT. This sequence encodes CASSETRVWTEAFF. The V gene is TRBV2, the J gene TRBJ1-1; no clear D. Germline V lookup: CDR1 SNHLY, CDR2 FYNNEI. V lost 2 bases to trimming and J lost 5 bases, with 12 bases between them. The CDR3 sequence is 14 residues long.

This clonotype was recorded at least ten times. With the library built for alpha chains, this beta chain is off target and its frequency is not meaningful. The rearrangement uses TRBV5-3 and TRBJ2-3; TRBD1 agrees at 10 bases. TRBV5-3 is an ORF for which the function is uncertain. The CDR3 is made up of 17 amino acids. The ends lost 2 bases at V and 6 bases at J; junction bases unmatched: 12. CDR3 in DNA: TGTGCCAGAAGCTTCAGACAGGCTGACAGGGGGCTGGATACGCAGTATTTT. As protein: CARSFRQADRGLDTQYF.

This clonotype was recorded at least ten times. This beta chain is an unintended read in a library built for alpha chains; its size means little. The chain carries TRBV6-6 and TRBJ1-5; perhaps TRBD1 as D (6 bases). Germline V gene sequence: CDR1 MNHNY, CDR2 SVGAGI (reference sequence). The CDR3 covers 14 residues. Trimming left V 7 bases short and J 0 bases short, with 10 bases between. The CDR3 here is CASTGVDSNQPQHF. The CDR3 DNA sequence: TGTGCCAGCACAGGGGTCGATAGCAATCAGCCCCAGCATTTT.

This clonotype occurred many times. This beta chain is off target for a library built for alpha chains, so its abundance means little. The chain uses TRBV11-2 and TRBJ2-1, with 10 bases that match TRBD2. CDR3 length: 15 residues. J lost 8 bases, V lost 5 bases, and 9 bases had no gene match. Germline V lookup: CDR1 SGHAT, CDR2 FQNNGV. CDR3 amino acids: CASSAGLAGEDEQFF. DNA for the CDR3: TGTGCCAGCAGCGCCGGGCTAGCGGGAGAGGATGAGCAGTTCTTC.